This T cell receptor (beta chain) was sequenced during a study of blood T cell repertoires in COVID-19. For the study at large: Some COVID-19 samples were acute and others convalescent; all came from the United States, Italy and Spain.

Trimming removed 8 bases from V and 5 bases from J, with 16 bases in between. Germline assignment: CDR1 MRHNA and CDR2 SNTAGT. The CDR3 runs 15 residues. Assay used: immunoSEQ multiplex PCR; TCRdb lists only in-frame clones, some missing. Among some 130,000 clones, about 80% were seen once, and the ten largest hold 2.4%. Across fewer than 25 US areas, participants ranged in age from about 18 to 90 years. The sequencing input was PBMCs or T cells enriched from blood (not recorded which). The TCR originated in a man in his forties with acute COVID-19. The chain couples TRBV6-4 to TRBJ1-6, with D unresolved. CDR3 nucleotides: TGTGCCAGCCGCGTTAACGGGGAACATAATTCACCCCTCCACTTT. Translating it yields CASRVNGEHNSPLHF.